These T cell receptor beta chains were read from a single sample in a study of CD8 T cells in Susac syndrome. MiXCR was run by TCRdb on the immunoSEQ multiplex PCR reads, yielding one entry per CDR3 protein. The table records around 270,000 distinct CDR3 sequences, over 75% of them present only once. The sample was CD8+ T cells from PBMCs. These receptor sequences come from a human donor with multiple sclerosis. CDR3s include the opening cysteine and the closing phenylalanine or tryptophan. Each record gives: J gene, D gene, V gene, clone size, CDR3 DNA, CDR3 protein. D genes are given only for firm matches. Expanded clones are given a class, and other clones once, few, many or no size at all.

J gene: TRBJ2-7
D gene: NA
V gene: TRBV6-6
clone size: NA
CDR3 DNA: TGTGCCAGCAGTTACGTGACAGCCCACGAGCAGTACTTC
CDR3 protein: CASSYVTAHEQYF

J gene: TRBJ1-5
D gene: NA
V gene: TRBV2
clone size: once
CDR3 DNA: TGTGCCAGCAGTGAAGGGGCGGGACGGATTTTTTATAGCAATCAGCCCCAGCATTTT
CDR3 protein: CASSEGAGRIFYSNQPQHF

J gene: TRBJ1-5
D gene: NA
V gene: TRBV25-1
clone size: NA
CDR3 DNA: TGTGCCAGCAGTGATTCCGGGGCGGCAGGGACCGGCAATCAGCCCCAGCATTTT
CDR3 protein: CASSDSGAAGTGNQPQHF

J gene: TRBJ2-3
D gene: NA
V gene: TRBV29-1
clone size: NA
CDR3 DNA: TGCAGCGGGAGTCGCGGCACAGATACGCAGTATTTT
CDR3 protein: CSGSRGTDTQYF

J gene: TRBJ2-1
D gene: NA
V gene: TRBV7-8
clone size: NA
CDR3 DNA: TGTGCCAGCAGCTTAGCCGCCGCGGGCGGGACGAGTGACAATGAGCAGTTCTTC
CDR3 protein: CASSLAAAGGTSDNEQFF

J gene: TRBJ1-1
D gene: NA
V gene: TRBV5-6
clone size: NA
CDR3 DNA: TGTGCCAGCAGCACCGGACAGACGAACACTGAAGCTTTCTTT
CDR3 protein: CASSTGQTNTEAFF

J gene: TRBJ1-1
D gene: NA
V gene: TRBV27
clone size: few
CDR3 DNA: TGTGCCAGCAGTTTGTGGGGGGCCAACACTGAAGCTTTCTTT
CDR3 protein: CASSLWGANTEAFF

J gene: TRBJ2-1
D gene: TRBD2
V gene: TRBV11-2
clone size: NA
CDR3 DNA: TGTGCCAGCAGCACCTGGCAAGCGGGAGGGCGGGGTGAGCAGTTCTTC
CDR3 protein: CASSTWQAGGRGEQFF

J gene: TRBJ2-7
D gene: NA
V gene: TRBV27
clone size: NA
CDR3 DNA: TGTGCCAGCAGTTTAGGCCGGGGGCTCATTCCCTACGAGCAGTACTTC
CDR3 protein: CASSLGRGLIPYEQYF

J gene: TRBJ2-7
D gene: TRBD2
V gene: TRBV6-1
clone size: NA
CDR3 DNA: TGTGCCAGCAGTCCCAGGGAGGGCCGTATTAGCGGGAGTCTCTACGAGCAGTACTTC
CDR3 protein: CASSPREGRISGSLYEQYF

J gene: TRBJ2-7
D gene: TRBD1
V gene: TRBV28
clone size: NA
CDR3 DNA: TGTGCCAGCGGCCCCTGGGGACAGGGATCCTACGAGCAGTACTTC
CDR3 protein: CASGPWGQGSYEQYF

J gene: TRBJ2-2
D gene: TRBD1
V gene: TRBV14
clone size: NA
CDR3 DNA: TGTGCCAGCAGCCCGGGACAGGAGGACACCGGGGAGCTGTTTTTT
CDR3 protein: CASSPGQEDTGELFF

J gene: TRBJ2-1
D gene: TRBD1
V gene: TRBV2
clone size: NA
CDR3 DNA: TGTGCCAGCAGTTTGGGACAGGGGGACTACAATGAGCAGTTCTTC
CDR3 protein: CASSLGQGDYNEQFF

J gene: TRBJ2-6
D gene: TRBD1
V gene: TRBV4-3
clone size: NA
CDR3 DNA: TGCGCCAGCAGCCAATCTCTGACAGGGACGTTCGGGGCCAACGTCCTGACTTTC
CDR3 protein: CASSQSLTGTFGANVLTF

J gene: TRBJ2-7
D gene: TRBD2
V gene: TRBV9
clone size: once
CDR3 DNA: TGTGCCAGCAGTTCCCGGGACTACCGCTACGAGCAGTACTTC
CDR3 protein: CASSSRDYRYEQYF

J gene: TRBJ2-7
D gene: NA
V gene: TRBV6-5
clone size: NA
CDR3 DNA: TGTGCCAGCAGTTACATCGGGGGGCAACCGTACGAGCAGTACTTC
CDR3 protein: CASSYIGGQPYEQYF

J gene: TRBJ2-7
D gene: TRBD1
V gene: TRBV20-1
clone size: NA
CDR3 DNA: TGCAGTGCTACCGATGCGCACAGGGGATCCTACGAGCAGTACTTC
CDR3 protein: CSATDAHRGSYEQYF

J gene: TRBJ1-4
D gene: NA
V gene: TRBV28
clone size: NA
CDR3 DNA: TGTGCCAGCAGTTTAAGAACGGCAACTAATGAAAAACTGTTTTTT
CDR3 protein: CASSLRTATNEKLFF

J gene: TRBJ1-4
D gene: NA
V gene: TRBV5-8
clone size: NA
CDR3 DNA: TGTGCCAGCAGCCCCTTTAGGACAGAGGAGAAACTGTTTTTT
CDR3 protein: CASSPFRTEEKLFF

J gene: TRBJ2-7
D gene: NA
V gene: TRBV7-2
clone size: NA
CDR3 DNA: TGTGCCAGCAGCTTAATGGGGCAGGACTACGAGCAGTACTTC
CDR3 protein: CASSLMGQDYEQYF